The T cell receptor (beta chain) described here comes from a study of regulatory T cells in long-lasting Graves disease. Findings and caveats of the study: Possibly, too few samples lowered accuracy. Patients whose Graves' disease persisted exhibited lower TCR diversity than those newly diagnosed.

Time point here: persistent/refractory GD, antithyroid drugs over 5 years with positive TRAb. PBMC-extracted RNA yielded the TCR library. CDR3-region Arm-PCR and iRepertoire HTBI primers produced the TCR beta libraries. TCRdb recomputed calls from the multiplex PCR reads with MiXCR, one row per CDR3 protein. The sample holds a few hundred thousand distinct CDR3 sequences, about 23% seen once. CDR1 and CDR2 (germline): MNHEY, SMNVEV (reference sequence). The CDR3 loop spans 14 amino acids. V was shortened by 3 bases and J by 6 bases, with 12 bases between the two germline ends. This clonotype was found many times. Its antigen is undetermined.

Material: peripheral blood mononuclear cells (PBMCs), obtained when the disease was refractory, from a patient treated with antithyroid drugs. The chain is built from TRBV27 and TRBJ1-5; the D is unclear. The TCR sequence derives from a woman aged 40 to 49 with Graves disease. As DNA, the CDR3 is TGTGCCAGCAGTTTGGAGGGTATAGGTCAGCCCCAGCATTTT. Translating it yields CASSLEGIGQPQHF.